The text below deals with one T cell receptor beta chain. Its binding antigen is unknown. Per-nucleotide qualities are absent, and no much larger clonotype sits a single base away. The sample contains more than one DNA sequence encoding this CDR3. Another Seattle source contributed samples from volunteer blood donors who had recovered from COVID-19. Collaborating institutions collected whole blood in K2EDTA tubes following their own protocols. Collaborator samples were shipped for TCRbeta analysis as frozen whole blood, isolated PBMCs, or DNA extracted from either sample type. The data derive from a study of blood T cell repertoires in COVID-19 (TCRdb year 2020). Some background on the complete study: The collaborator samples originated in the United States, Italy and Spain and spanned the acute and convalescent phases of COVID-19. Where HLA class I and class II types were available, the types were taken from metadata supplied by the sample provider, not from assay-based typing. A freely available public database, intended as a resource for researchers studying the immune response to SARS-CoV-2, is where the repertoires were released. The sample metadata nearly always contained a de-identified subject ID, COVID-19 status, age in years and sex. The prospective study material was composed of cDNA or gDNA derived from T cells, B-cell-depleted T cells, or PBMCs. The samples were drawn from two sources: the first 160 participants of the ongoing ImmuneRACE study, and some 1,300 subjects contributed by 6 global collaborators. Subjects who had been exposed to COVID-19, were actively infected with it, or had recovered from it provided the deeply sampled blood TCRbeta repertoires that made up the dataset.

Broad study findings and their caveats: The quantity of clinical and demographic metadata differed by source and by participant and was supplied without curation.

The CDR3 has 13 amino acids, counting the end cysteine and phenylalanine. Left in the record is the CDR3 DNA by itself, 39 bases read in frame from the first base. Between the V and J ends, shortened by 3 bases and 2 bases respectively, the junction contains 8 bases. CDR1 and CDR2, per the germline V gene, are MNHEY and SVGEGT. The immunoSEQ Assay, a bias-controlled multiplex PCR, was used to amplify TCRbeta CDR3 regions from genomic DNA. Turning to the authors' computational methods: The number of nucleated cells in each sample was estimated from the amplification of reference gene primers within the assay. Sequence reads were collapsed and filtered to measure the absolute abundance of every unique TCRbeta CDR3 rearrangement. For each sample, productive Simpson clonality was calculated by taking the square root of Simpson's diversity index across productive rearrangements. TCRdb took over this immuneACCESS table, retaining in-frame rearrangements with V and J assigned. Such tables are incomplete; in checked studies, under half of the missing clones stem from an unresolved V gene, and the remainder is unexplained. D and trimming come from the DNA, and the V and J calls and clone size come from that table. The sample table records over 250,000 clones; about 90% of these occur just once. The top ten constitute approximately 1.6% of the sample.

This sequence uses TRBV6-2 or TRBV6-3 and TRBJ2-7, with an unclear D gene assignment. The TCR was taken from a woman in her thirties or forties who had recovered from COVID-19. Sequenced: peripheral blood. The CDR3 region reads CASSYGQTYEQYF. The sequence in DNA is TGTGCCAGCAGTTATGGGCAAACCTACGAGCAGTACTTC.